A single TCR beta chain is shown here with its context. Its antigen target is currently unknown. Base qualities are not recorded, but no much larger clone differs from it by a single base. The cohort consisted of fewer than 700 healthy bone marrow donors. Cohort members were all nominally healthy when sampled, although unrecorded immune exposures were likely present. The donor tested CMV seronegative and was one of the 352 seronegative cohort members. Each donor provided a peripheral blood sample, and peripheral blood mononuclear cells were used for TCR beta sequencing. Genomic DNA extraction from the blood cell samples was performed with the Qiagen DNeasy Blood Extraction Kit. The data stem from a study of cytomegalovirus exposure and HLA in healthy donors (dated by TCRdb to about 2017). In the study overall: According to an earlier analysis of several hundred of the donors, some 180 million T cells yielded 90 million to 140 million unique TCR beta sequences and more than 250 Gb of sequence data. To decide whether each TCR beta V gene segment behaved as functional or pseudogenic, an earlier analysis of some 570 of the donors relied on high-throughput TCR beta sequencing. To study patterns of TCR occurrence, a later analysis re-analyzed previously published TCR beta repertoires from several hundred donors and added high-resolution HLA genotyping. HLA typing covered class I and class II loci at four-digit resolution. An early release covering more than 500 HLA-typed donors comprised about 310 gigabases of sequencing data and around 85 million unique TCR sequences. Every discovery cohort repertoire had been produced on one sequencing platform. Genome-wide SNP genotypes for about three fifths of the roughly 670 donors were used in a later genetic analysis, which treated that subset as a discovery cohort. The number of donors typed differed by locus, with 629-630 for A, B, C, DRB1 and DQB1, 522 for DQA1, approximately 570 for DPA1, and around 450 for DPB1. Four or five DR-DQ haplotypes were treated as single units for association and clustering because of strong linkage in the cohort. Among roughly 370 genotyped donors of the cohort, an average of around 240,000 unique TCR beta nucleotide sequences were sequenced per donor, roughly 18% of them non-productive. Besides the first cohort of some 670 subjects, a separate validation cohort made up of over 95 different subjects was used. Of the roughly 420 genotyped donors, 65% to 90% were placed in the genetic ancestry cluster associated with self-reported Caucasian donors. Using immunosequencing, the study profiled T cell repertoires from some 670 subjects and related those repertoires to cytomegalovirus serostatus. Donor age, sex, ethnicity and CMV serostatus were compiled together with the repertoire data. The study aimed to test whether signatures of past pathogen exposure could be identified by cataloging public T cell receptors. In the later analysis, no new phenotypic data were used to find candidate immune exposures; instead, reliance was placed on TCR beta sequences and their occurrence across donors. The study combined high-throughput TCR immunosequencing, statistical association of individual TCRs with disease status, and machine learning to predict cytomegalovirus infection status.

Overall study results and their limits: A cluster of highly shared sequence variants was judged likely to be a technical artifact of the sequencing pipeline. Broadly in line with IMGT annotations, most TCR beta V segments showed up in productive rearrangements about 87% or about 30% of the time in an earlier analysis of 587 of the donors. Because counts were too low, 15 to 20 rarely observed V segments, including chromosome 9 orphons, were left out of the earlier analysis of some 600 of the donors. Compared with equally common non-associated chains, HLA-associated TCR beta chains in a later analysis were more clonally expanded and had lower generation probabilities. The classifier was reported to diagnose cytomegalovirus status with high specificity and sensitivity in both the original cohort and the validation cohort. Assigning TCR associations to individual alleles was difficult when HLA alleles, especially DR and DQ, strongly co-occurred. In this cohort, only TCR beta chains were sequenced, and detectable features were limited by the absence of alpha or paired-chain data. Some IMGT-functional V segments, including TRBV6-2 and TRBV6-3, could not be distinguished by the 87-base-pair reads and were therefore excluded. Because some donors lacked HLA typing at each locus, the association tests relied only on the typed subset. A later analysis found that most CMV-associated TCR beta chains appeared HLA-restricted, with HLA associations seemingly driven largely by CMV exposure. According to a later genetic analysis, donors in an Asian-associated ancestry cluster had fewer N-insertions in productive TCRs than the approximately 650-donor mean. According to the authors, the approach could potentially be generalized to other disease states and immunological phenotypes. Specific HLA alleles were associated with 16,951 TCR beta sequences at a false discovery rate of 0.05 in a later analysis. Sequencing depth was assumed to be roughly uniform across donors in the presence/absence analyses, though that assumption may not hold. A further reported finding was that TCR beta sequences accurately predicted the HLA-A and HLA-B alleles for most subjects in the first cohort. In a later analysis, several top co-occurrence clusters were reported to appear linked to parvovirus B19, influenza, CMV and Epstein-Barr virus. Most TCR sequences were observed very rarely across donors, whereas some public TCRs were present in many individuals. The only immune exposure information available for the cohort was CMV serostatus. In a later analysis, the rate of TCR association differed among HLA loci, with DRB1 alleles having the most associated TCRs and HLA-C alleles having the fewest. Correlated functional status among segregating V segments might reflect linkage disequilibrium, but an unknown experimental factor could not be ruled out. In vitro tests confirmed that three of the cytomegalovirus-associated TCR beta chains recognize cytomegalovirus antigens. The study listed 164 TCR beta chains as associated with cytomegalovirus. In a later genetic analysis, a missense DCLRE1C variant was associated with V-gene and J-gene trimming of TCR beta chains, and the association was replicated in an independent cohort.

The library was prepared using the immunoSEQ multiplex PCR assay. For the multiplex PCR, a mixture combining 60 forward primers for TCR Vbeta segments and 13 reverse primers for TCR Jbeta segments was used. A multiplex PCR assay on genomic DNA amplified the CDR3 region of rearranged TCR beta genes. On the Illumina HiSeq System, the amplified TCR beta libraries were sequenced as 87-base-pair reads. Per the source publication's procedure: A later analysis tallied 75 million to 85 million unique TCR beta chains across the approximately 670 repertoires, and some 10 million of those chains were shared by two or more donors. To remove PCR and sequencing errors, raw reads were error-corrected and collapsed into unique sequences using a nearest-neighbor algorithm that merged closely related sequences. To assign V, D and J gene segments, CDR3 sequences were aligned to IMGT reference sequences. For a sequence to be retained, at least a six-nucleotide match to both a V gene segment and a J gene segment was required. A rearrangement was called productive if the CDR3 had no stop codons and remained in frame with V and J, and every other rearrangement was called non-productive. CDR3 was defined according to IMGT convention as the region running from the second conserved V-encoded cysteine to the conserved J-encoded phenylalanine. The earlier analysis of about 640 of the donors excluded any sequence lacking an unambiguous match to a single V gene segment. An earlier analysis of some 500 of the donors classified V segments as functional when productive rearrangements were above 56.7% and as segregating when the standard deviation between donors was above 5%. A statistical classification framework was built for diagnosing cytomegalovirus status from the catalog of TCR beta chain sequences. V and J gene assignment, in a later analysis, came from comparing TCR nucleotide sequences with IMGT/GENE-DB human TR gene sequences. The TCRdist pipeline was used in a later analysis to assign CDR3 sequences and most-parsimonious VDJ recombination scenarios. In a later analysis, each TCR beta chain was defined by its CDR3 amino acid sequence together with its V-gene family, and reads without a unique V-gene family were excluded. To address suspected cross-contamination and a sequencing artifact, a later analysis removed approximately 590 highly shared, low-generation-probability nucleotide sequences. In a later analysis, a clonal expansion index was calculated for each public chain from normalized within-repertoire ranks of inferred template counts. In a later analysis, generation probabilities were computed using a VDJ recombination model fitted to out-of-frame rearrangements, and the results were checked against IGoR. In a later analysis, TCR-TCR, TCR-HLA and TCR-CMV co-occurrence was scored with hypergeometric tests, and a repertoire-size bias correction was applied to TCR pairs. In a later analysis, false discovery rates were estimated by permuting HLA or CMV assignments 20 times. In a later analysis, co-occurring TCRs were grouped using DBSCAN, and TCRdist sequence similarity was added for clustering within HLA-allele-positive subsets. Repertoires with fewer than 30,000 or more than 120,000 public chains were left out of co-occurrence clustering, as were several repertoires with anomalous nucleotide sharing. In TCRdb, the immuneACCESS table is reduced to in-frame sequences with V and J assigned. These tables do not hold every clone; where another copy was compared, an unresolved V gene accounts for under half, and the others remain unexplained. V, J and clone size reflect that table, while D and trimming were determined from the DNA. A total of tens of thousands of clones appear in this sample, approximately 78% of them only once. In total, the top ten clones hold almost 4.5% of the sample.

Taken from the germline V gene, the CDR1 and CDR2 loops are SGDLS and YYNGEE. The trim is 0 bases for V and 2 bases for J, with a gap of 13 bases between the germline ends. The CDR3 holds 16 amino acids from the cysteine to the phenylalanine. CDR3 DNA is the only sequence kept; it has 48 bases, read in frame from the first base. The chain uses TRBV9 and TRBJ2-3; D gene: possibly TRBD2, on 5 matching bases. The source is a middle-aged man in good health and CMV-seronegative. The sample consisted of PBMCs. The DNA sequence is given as TGTGCCAGCAGCGTAGGTCGAGCGGCCATCACAGATACGCAGTATTTT. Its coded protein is CASSVGRAAITDTQYF.